The 27 T cell receptor beta chains below all came from one sample that was sequenced in a study of vaccination and CD4 T cells after COVID-19. Sequencing of DNA taken from cultured CD4+ T cells relied on the Oncomine TCR Beta short-read assay. TCRdb fed the PCR reads into MiXCR, producing one record per CDR3 protein. Counted here are about 13,000 distinct CDR3 sequences, about 50% occurring once; the ten biggest clones make up roughly a sixth. Stated treatment: roughly ten-day PBMC culture with coronavirus spike peptide pools or control peptides (ViraFEST assay). No antigen has been identified for these receptors. Material for sequencing was CD4+ T cells from blood, cultured in vitro. The receptors here all came from a human donor who had recovered from COVID-19.

The rearrangement uses TRBV10-3 and TRBJ1-2; a weak D match, TRBD1 (6 bases). Germline CDR1 ENHRY, CDR2 SYGVKD. There are 13 residues in the CDR3. V lost 7 bases to trimming and J lost 7 bases, with 16 bases between them. In DNA, the CDR3 is TGTGCCATCAAAGGCTCCGGGACAACTGGCTACACCTTC. Translation: CAIKGSGTTGYTF.

The chain is built from TRBV7-9 and TRBJ2-3; D not resolved. The CDR3 loop spans 14 amino acids. Germline CDR1 SEHNR, CDR2 FQNEAQ (reference sequence). Trimming took off 1 base at V and 1 base at J, with 6 bases between the two ends. This chain's CDR3 is CASSLGRGTDTQYF. CDR3 DNA: TGTGCCAGCAGCTTAGGTAGGGGCACAGATACGCAGTATTTT.

The chain couples TRBV6-1 to TRBJ1-2, with 7 bases fitting TRBD1. J lost 4 bases, V lost 4 bases, and 9 bases had no gene match. In germline, CDR1 is MNHNS, CDR2 SASEGT. CDR3 size: 15 residues. DNA for the CDR3: TGTGCCAGCAGTGGTTCCAGGACAGGATCCTATGGCTACACCTTC. This codes for CASSGSRTGSYGYTF.

The CDR3 DNA follows: TGTGCCAGCAGTGACGGGGCAGGGGGAGCAGATACGCAGTATTTT. Its translation is CASSDGAGGADTQYF. This chain connects TRBV6-4 to TRBJ2-3; TRBD1 aligns across 7 bases. Germline CDR1 and CDR2: MRHNA and SNTAGT. V gave up 2 bases and J gave up 4 bases; unmatched junction bases: 6. The CDR3 is made up of 15 amino acids.

V gene TRBV15 combines with J gene TRBJ1-6; weak D call: TRBD1 (6 bases). V lost 5 bases and J 11 bases, leaving 13 bases between the germline ends. The CDR3 is 13 residues long. Germline values: CDR1 LNHNV, CDR2 YYDKDF (reference sequence). CDR3 in amino acids: CATSGGGSAPLHF. DNA for the CDR3: TGTGCCACCAGCGGAGGGGGTAGCGCACCCCTCCACTTT.

Only a few counts were recorded for this clonotype. V and J are TRBV10-1 and TRBJ2-2; TRBD2 might be the D (5 bases). The germline V gene encodes CDR1 WNHNN and CDR2 SYGVQD (reference sequence). The CDR3 has 14 residues. Trimming shortened V by 6 bases and J by 7 bases, and 15 bases separated the two germline ends. The CDR3 DNA reads TGCGCCAGCAGCACCGGGATTTCCCTCGGGGAGCTGTTTTTT. Encoded protein: CASSTGISLGELFF.

This clonotype appeared a few times. In nucleotides, the CDR3 is TGTGCCAGCAGCCTATTTCAAGATCAGCCCCAGCATTTT. Translation gives CASSLFQDQPQHF. The genes are TRBV7-9 and TRBJ1-5; D uncertain. This CDR3 is 13 amino acids long. Germline CDR1 is SEHNR and CDR2 is FQNEAQ (reference sequence). V was pared by 5 bases and J by 5 bases, with 10 bases between.

This sequence joins TRBV6-1 and TRBJ1-2, with D unclear. V lost 3 bases and J 5 bases, leaving 7 bases between the germline ends. Germline loops: CDR1 MNHNS, CDR2 SASEGT. CDR3 length equals 12 residues. DNA of the CDR3: TGTGCCAGCAGTGACTATCTTTATGGCTACACCTTC. Translating it yields CASSDYLYGYTF.

The V gene is TRBV20-1, the J gene TRBJ2-3; the match to TRBD1 covers 10 bases. Losses at the gene ends were 2 bases for V and 4 bases for J; bases not matched to a gene: 9. CDR3 length: 16 residues. Germline-derived CDR1 and CDR2 are DFQATT and SNEGSKA (reference sequence). The CDR3 DNA is TGCAGTGCTAGAAATCCGGGACAGGGGAGCGCAGATACGCAGTATTTT. Translation gives CSARNPGQGSADTQYF.

This sequence joins TRBV19 and TRBJ2-5, with 7 bases that match TRBD1. Trimming took 2 bases from V and 1 from J; bases not matched to a gene: 4. This CDR3 spans 15 amino acids. The germline gives CDR1 LNHDA, CDR2 SQIVND (reference sequence). The CDR3, as DNA: TGTGCCAGTAGTATAACCAGGGGGACCCAAGAGACCCAGTACTTC. Its protein is CASSITRGTQETQYF.

This sequence joins TRBV20-1 and TRBJ2-1; 13 bases match TRBD2. Germline loops: CDR1 DFQATT, CDR2 SNEGSKA (reference sequence). CDR3 size: 15 residues. The ends lost 5 bases at V and 8 bases at J; junction bases unmatched: 9. The CDR3 reads CSAATSGRFWDEQFF. CDR3 DNA: TGCAGTGCTGCGACTAGCGGGAGGTTCTGGGATGAGCAGTTCTTC.

The chain carries TRBV20-1 and TRBJ2-7; 7 bases fit TRBD1. The CDR3 covers 14 residues. Germline trimming cut 2 bases from V and 2 bases from J; bases unmatched to any gene: 6. Germline V lookup: CDR1 DFQATT, CDR2 SNEGSKA (reference sequence). The CDR3 loop is CSARPGTEAYEQYF. The CDR3 DNA reads TGCAGTGCTAGACCCGGGACAGAAGCCTACGAGCAGTACTTC.

This chain connects TRBV7-8 to TRBJ1-1; 8 positions agree with TRBD1. CDR1 SGHVS and CDR2 FQNEAQ come from the germline V gene. The CDR3 extends over 13 amino acids. J was trimmed by 4 bases and V by 2 bases; bases with no gene match: 0. The CDR3: CASSLTGGTEAFF. The CDR3 nucleotides are TGTGCCAGCAGCTTAACAGGGGGCACTGAAGCTTTCTTT. Variable domain in full (rest from reference TRBV7-8 and TRBJ1-1): GAGVSQSPRYKVAKRGQDVALRCDPISGHVSLFWYQQALGQGPEFLTYFQNEAQLDKSGLPSDRFFAERPEGSVSTLKIQRTQQEDSAVYLCASSLTGGTEAFFGQGTRLTVV.

The V and J genes are TRBV19 and TRBJ1-5; D possibly corresponds to TRBD1 (6 bases). The CDR3 is 15 amino acids. Germline loops: CDR1 LNHDA, CDR2 SQIVND (reference sequence). V was clipped by 7 bases and J by 0 bases, with 13 bases between them. The CDR3 sequence is CASNQGYYSNQPQHF. DNA for the CDR3: TGTGCCAGTAATCAGGGGTACTATAGCAATCAGCCCCAGCATTTT.

The CDR3 loop reads CSASLRRTGETQYF. As DNA, the CDR3 is TGCAGTGCTAGTTTGCGGAGGACGGGAGAGACCCAGTACTTC. The V and J genes are TRBV20-1 and TRBJ2-5; D might be TRBD2 (5 bases). V lost 3 bases and J lost 4, with 15 bases in between. Germline CDR1 reads DFQATT; CDR2 reads SNEGSKA (reference sequence). This CDR3 contains 14 residues.

The chain joins TRBV2 to TRBJ2-2, with 9 bases fitting TRBD2. This CDR3 spans 15 amino acids. V was clipped by 6 bases and J by 7 bases; unmatched bases: 9. Germline lookup yields CDR1 SNHLY and CDR2 FYNNEI. The CDR3 bases are TGTGCCAGCAGGGGCAGCGGGAGGCGAGACGGGGAGCTGTTTTTT. It codes for CASRGSGRRDGELFF.

This chain connects TRBV10-2 to TRBJ1-5; a weak D match, TRBD1 (5 bases). The CDR3 covers 16 residues. Germline loops: CDR1 WSHSY, CDR2 SAAADI. Trimming stripped 2 bases from V and 2 bases from J, with 13 bases between. The CDR3 nucleotides are TGCGCCAGCAGTGAGCAGGGATCCGTGGGCAATCAGCCCCAGCATTTT. Its translation: CASSEQGSVGNQPQHF.

Remarks on this clonotype: One end of the junction varies from germline; a read error may be responsible. This rearrangement joins TRBV20-1 to TRBJ1-1; unclear D gene. There are 11 residues in the CDR3. Germline CDR1 is DFQATT and CDR2 is SNEGSKA (reference sequence). The CDR3 nucleotides are TGCAGTACTAGGGCTCCGACTGAAGCTTTCTTT. Protein sequence: CSTRAPTEAFF.

The rearrangement links TRBV20-1 to TRBJ1-2; weak D call: TRBD1 (6 bases). The germline gives CDR1 DFQATT, CDR2 SNEGSKA (reference sequence). This CDR3 spans 13 amino acids. CDR3 coding DNA: TGCAGCGCCCTCCGGGACATGAATATTGGCTACACCTTC. This gives the protein CSALRDMNIGYTF.

The chain has TRBV6-1 and TRBJ1-3; D might be TRBD1 (5 bases). The CDR3 totals 14 residues. Per germline, CDR1 MNHNS and CDR2 SASEGT. V was pared by 8 bases and J by 0 bases, with 11 bases between. CDR3 in amino acids: CASGDWDSGNTIYF. CDR3 nucleotide sequence: TGTGCCAGCGGGGACTGGGACTCTGGAAACACCATATATTTT.

This clonotype showed up just a few times. This sequence joins TRBV20-1 and TRBJ2-5; D possibly corresponds to TRBD2 (5 bases). CDR1 DFQATT and CDR2 SNEGSKA come from the germline V gene (reference sequence). Trimming cost V 3 bases and J 5 bases, with 13 bases left between them. The CDR3 totals 13 residues. The CDR3: CSARYREGETQYF. DNA of the CDR3: TGCAGTGCTAGGTATCGGGAAGGGGAGACCCAGTACTTC.

This clonotype was recorded only once. The chain recombines TRBV24-1 with TRBJ2-7; D is unresolved. CDR1 KGHDR and CDR2 SFDVKD come from the germline V gene. The CDR3 spans 13 residues. Trimming took off 4 bases at V and 2 bases at J, with 8 bases between the two ends. In DNA form, the CDR3 reads TGTGCCACCAGTGACCCGAATACCTACGAGCAGTACTTC. This codes for CATSDPNTYEQYF.

V gene TRBV20-1 combines with J gene TRBJ2-3; 12 positions match TRBD2. J lost 5 bases, V lost 6 bases, and 9 bases had no gene match. In germline, CDR1 is DFQATT, CDR2 SNEGSKA (reference sequence). The CDR3 sequence is 15 residues long. The CDR3 loop is CSATPWGLAGDTQYF. The CDR3 region has the DNA TGCAGTGCCACCCCCTGGGGACTAGCGGGAGATACGCAGTATTTT.

This rearrangement joins TRBV20-1 to TRBJ1-5; D may be TRBD1 (6 bases). CDR3 length: 15 residues. V was trimmed by 5 bases and J by 0 bases, leaving 14 bases between them. Germline-derived CDR1 and CDR2 are DFQATT and SNEGSKA (reference sequence). CDR3 coding DNA: TGCAGTGCTGATCCAGGGGACGATAGCAATCAGCCCCAGCATTTT. It yields the protein CSADPGDDSNQPQHF.

The chain couples TRBV2 to TRBJ1-1; 8 bases fit TRBD1. With V trimmed by 6 bases and J by 1 base, 13 bases remained unmatched. In germline, CDR1 is SNHLY, CDR2 FYNNEI. The CDR3 runs 17 residues. This CDR3 reads CASRGGTGRHRNTEAFF. As DNA, the CDR3 is TGTGCCAGCAGGGGGGGGACAGGTCGACATAGGAACACTGAAGCTTTCTTT.

The chain recombines TRBV12-3 or TRBV12-4 with TRBJ1-2; no reliable D call. The CDR3 is made up of 13 amino acids. V lost 1 base to trimming and J lost 5 bases, with 8 bases between them. The CDR3 coding sequence is TGTGCCAGCAGTTTAGGCGGAGTGTATGGCTACACCTTC. This encodes CASSLGGVYGYTF.

V gene TRBV6-1 combines with J gene TRBJ2-7; TRBD2 aligns across 11 bases. V trimming: 7 bases; J trimming: 3 bases; junction bases outside the gene matches: 2. Germline V gene lookup returns CDR1 MNHNS and CDR2 SASEGT. The CDR3 loop spans 13 amino acids. The CDR3 DNA reads TGTGCCAGCACCGGGACTAGCGGCTACGAGCAGTACTTC. As protein: CASTGTSGYEQYF.